Below, 5 T cell receptor beta chains from the same sample are listed, as sequenced in a study of blood T cell repertoires in COVID-19. The method was immunoSEQ multiplex PCR; TCRdb's version includes in-frame clones alone and lacks a portion of them. The repertoire has 150,000 to 200,000 clones, about three quarters of them found once; the top ten carry approximately 27%. Sequenced input: peripheral blood. The source is a woman in her sixties or seventies with acute or convalescent COVID-19.

The chain has TRBV7-3 and TRBJ2-5, with D perhaps TRBD2 (5 bases). The CDR3 spans 16 residues. Looked up from germline, CDR1 is SGHTA and CDR2 is FQGTGA. Trimming took off 1 base at V and 4 bases at J, with 16 bases between the two ends. In DNA, the CDR3 is TGTGCCAGCAGCTTAAATCCAGCGGCCGGGGTAGAGACCCAGTACTTC. Protein: CASSLNPAAGVETQYF.

Of note for this clone: This sample includes further DNA sequences coding for the same CDR3. V usage is TRBV13 and J usage is TRBJ2-7; 9 bases align to TRBD2. CDR1 and CDR2 (germline): PRHDT, FYEKMQ (reference sequence). V lost 0 bases, J lost 6 bases, and 6 bases stayed unmatched. CDR3 length equals 15 residues. The CDR3 protein is CASSLGAGGGVEQYF. The DNA for the CDR3 is TGTGCCAGCAGCTTAGGGGCGGGAGGGGGGGTCGAGCAGTACTTC.

This CDR3 reads CASSVNAFGAQETQYF. The CDR3 DNA follows: TGTGCCAGCAGTGTGAACGCATTTGGGGCCCAAGAGACCCAGTACTTC. This chain links TRBV2 with TRBJ2-5; possibly TRBD1 for D (5 bases). Between the trimmed V and J ends, which lost 4 bases and 1 base, there was a span of 16 bases. Germline CDR1 SNHLY, CDR2 FYNNEI. This CDR3 has 16 amino acids.

The sample holds a few counts of this clone. The chain links TRBV5-1 to TRBJ1-1, with TRBD1 matching 10 bases. Germline CDR1 reads SGHRS; CDR2 reads YFSETQ. This CDR3 has 14 amino acids. Trimming cost V 4 bases and J 5 bases; bases outside gene matches: 5. In DNA form, the CDR3 reads TGCGCCAGCAGCCCCCCGGGACAGGGGACTGAAGCTTTCTTT. This codes for CASSPPGQGTEAFF.

J is TRBJ1-1 and V is TRBV4-1, with 9 bases identical to TRBD1. Germline CDR1 and CDR2: MGHRA and YSYEKL. The CDR3 has 16 amino acids. The J segment lost 5 bases and the V segment lost 4 bases, leaving 11 bases of the junction unmatched. The DNA of the CDR3 is TGCGCCAGCAGCCCGAGGACAGGGGAGAGACGTACTGAAGCTTTCTTT. Translated: CASSPRTGERRTEAFF.